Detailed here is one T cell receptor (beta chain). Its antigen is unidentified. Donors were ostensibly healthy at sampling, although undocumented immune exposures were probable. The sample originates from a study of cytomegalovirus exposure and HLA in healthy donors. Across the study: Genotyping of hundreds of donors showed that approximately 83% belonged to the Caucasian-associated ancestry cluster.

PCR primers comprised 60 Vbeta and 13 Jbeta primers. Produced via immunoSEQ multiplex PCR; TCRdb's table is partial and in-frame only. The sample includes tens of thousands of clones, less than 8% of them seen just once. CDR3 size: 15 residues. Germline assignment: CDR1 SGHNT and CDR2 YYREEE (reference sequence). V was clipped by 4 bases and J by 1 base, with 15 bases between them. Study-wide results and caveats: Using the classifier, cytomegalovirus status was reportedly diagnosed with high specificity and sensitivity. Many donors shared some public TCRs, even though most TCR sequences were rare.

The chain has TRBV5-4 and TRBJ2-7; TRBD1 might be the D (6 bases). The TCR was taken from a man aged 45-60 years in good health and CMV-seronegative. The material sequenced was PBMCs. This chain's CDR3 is CASSSSGVQSYEQYF. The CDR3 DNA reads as TGTGCCAGCAGCAGTTCAGGGGTTCAATCCTACGAGCAGTACTTC.